This T cell receptor (beta chain) originates from a study of lymphopenia after photon versus proton radiotherapy. Points from the study as a whole: Oligoclonal CD8+ Temra expansion after nadir drove photon patients' diversity drop. Better survival with proton therapy was suggested as possible, not demonstrated.

Trimming left V 2 bases short and J 4 bases short, with 14 bases between. This CDR3 has 14 residues. In germline, CDR1 is GTSNPN, CDR2 SVGIG (reference sequence). Measured with immunoSEQ multiplex PCR; TCRdb has only the in-frame clones, and not every one. The sample holds 89,000 or so clones; around 82% are singletons and the top ten take over 1.1%. A few counts support this clone. The antigen remains undetermined. Material: peripheral blood, obtained from a patient treated with proton-based radiotherapy. The clonotype originates from a man aged 60 to 69 with pancreatic cancer. V gene TRBV30 combines with J gene TRBJ1-1; tentatively, D is TRBD1 (6 bases). This CDR3 is CAWSYGGGGTEAFF. As DNA, the CDR3 is TGTGCCTGGAGTTACGGGGGCGGGGGCACTGAAGCTTTCTTT.